This T cell receptor beta chain stems from a study of cytomegalovirus exposure and HLA in healthy donors. Study overall: Among approximately 400 genotyped donors, approximately 80% fell in the Caucasian-associated ancestry cluster. Overall study findings and caveats: An analysis that was carried out later associated some 17,000 TCR beta sequences with HLA alleles at 0.05 false discovery rate. Later on, an analysis found that several of the most significant clusters appeared to be linked to common viral pathogens, which included parvovirus B19.

The table lists this clone with a count of one. Its cognate antigen is unknown. This PCR relied on a set of 60 Vbeta primers and 13 Jbeta primers. Only in-frame clones appear in the TCRdb table, and some are missing; sequencing was by immunoSEQ multiplex PCR. The sample yields 150,000 to 200,000 clones, 70% to 90% seen once. The CDR3 spans 14 residues. Germline V lookup: CDR1 SGHRS, CDR2 YFSETQ. V shed 0 bases and J shed 3 bases, with 10 bases lying between them. The J gene is TRBJ2-7, the V gene TRBV5-1, with a weak D call TRBD1 (6 bases). The TCR comes from a woman under 30 in good health and CMV-seronegative. The sequenced sample consisted of PBMCs. The CDR3 DNA sequence: TGCGCCAGCAGCTTGGAGGACAGAGTCTACGAGCAGTACTTC. Protein sequence: CASSLEDRVYEQYF.